The clone carrying this TCR beta chain occurred a few times. Its antigen is undetermined. The data derive from a study of cytotoxic CD8 clonotypes in ibrutinib-treated CLL. Findings and caveats of the study: Baseline levels of clonality went above those of age-matched healthy donors and moved with circulating CD8+ T-cell counts. Public clonotypes, rarely seen, contracted or held steady on treatment.

Sequencing used immunoSEQ multiplex PCR; TCRdb keeps in-frame clones, though not all of them. The repertoire holds fewer than 90,000 clones, approximately 71% seen once, with roughly 6% in the top ten. The source of approximately 2 micrograms of genomic DNA for TCR beta libraries was cryopreserved PBMCs. V was clipped by 4 bases and J by 3 bases, with 19 bases between them. Per germline, CDR1 LGHNA and CDR2 YNFKEQ. The CDR3 covers 17 residues. This chain uses TRBV4-2 with TRBJ1-3; D gene unclear. This TCR was sampled from a human donor with chronic lymphocytic leukemia. The source was PBMCs, collected after 12 months of ibrutinib treatment. Written as DNA, the CDR3 is TGTGCCAGCAGCCCATACCCGCAGGCGCTCAGTGGAAACACCATATATTTT. Amino acids: CASSPYPQALSGNTIYF.